This T cell receptor (beta chain) is from a study of cytomegalovirus exposure and HLA in healthy donors. Study observations and caveats: In all likelihood, a cluster of highly shared sequence variants was a sequencing artifact.

In the case of this clone: Its antigen is still unknown.

This PCR relied on a set of 60 Vbeta primers and 13 Jbeta primers. Using immunoSEQ multiplex PCR, the repertoire was profiled, and TCRdb retains in-frame clones only, with some absent. The data show some 150,000 clones, more than 70% seen once. Although they were nominally healthy when sampled, donors likely had unrecorded immune exposures. The CDR3 contains 14 residues. V lost 7 bases to trimming and J lost 3 bases, with 12 bases between them. From germline, CDR1 is LNHDA and CDR2 SQIVND (reference sequence). V and J are TRBV19 and TRBJ1-4; D perhaps matches TRBD1 (5 bases). Sequencing was done on a sample of PBMCs. This receptor was taken from a woman aged 45-65 years in good health and CMV-seropositive. The CDR3 DNA reads TGTGCCAGTACGGTAGACAGATCTAATGAAAAACTGTTTTTT. It is translated as CASTVDRSNEKLFF.